These T cell receptor beta chains were read from a single sample in a study of T cell responses to AZD1222 COVID-19 vaccine. Libraries were prepared by immunoSEQ multiplex PCR; TCRdb keeps only in-frame clonotypes and omits some of them. The data contain 110,000 to 150,000 clones, 80% to 90% of them singletons. Sequencing was performed on peripheral blood, taken on day 0 of AZD1222 vaccination. The receptors derive from an adult in good health. CDR3s leave out the opening cysteine and the closing phenylalanine or tryptophan.

v_gene	j_gene	CDR3aa
TRBV28	TRBJ2-7	ASRGGHSSYEQY
TRBV3-1/TRBV3-2	TRBJ1-1	ASSQELYGAGEAF
TRBV7-9	TRBJ1-5	ASKQGAGPQH
TRBV2	TRBJ1-2	ASRSPDRGYGYT
TRBV4-2	TRBJ1-4	ASSHQQGQPNEKLF
TRBV12-5	TRBJ1-1	ASGQDRMNTEAF
TRBV11-3	TRBJ2-2	ASSSGGDFTGELF
TRBV5-6	TRBJ1-2	ASRLMTGYGYT
TRBV14	TRBJ1-2	ASSRRQSYGYT
TRBV19	TRBJ2-3	ASSGGLADTQY
TRBV9	TRBJ1-1	ASSVASGGNTEAF
TRBV7-9	TRBJ1-1	ASRRVEGGNTEAF
TRBV7-9	TRBJ1-2	ASSLASRTD
TRBV11-3	TRBJ2-2	ASSPFRGNPGELF
TRBV27	TRBJ1-2	ASSSPGQGNYGYT
TRBV6-1	TRBJ1-1	ASSESTGGVTEAF
TRBV18	TRBJ1-1	ASSPSAVNTEAF
TRBV29-1	TRBJ1-2	SVEEGRGYGYT
TRBV6-5	TRBJ1-3	ASRYRGAYGNTIY
TRBV19	TRBJ1-4	ASSIGSGVANEKLF
TRBV27	TRBJ2-7	ASSARVANSYEQY
TRBV6-5	TRBJ1-3	ASSYSKPSGNTIY
TRBV18	TRBJ1-2	ASSDNVRTIYGYT
TRBV13	TRBJ1-6	ASSLAGSPLH
TRBV27	TRBJ1-1	ASSLTGKNTEAF
TRBV18	TRBJ2-1	AVRSEGARNEQF
TRBV7-9	TRBJ2-3	ASSPFTDTQY
TRBV7-2	TRBJ2-7	ASSLRGGGTYEQY
TRBV14	TRBJ2-7	ASSQEFRFGLVGAEQY
TRBV6-1	TRBJ1-6	ASSDRVVYNSPLH
TRBV21-1	TRBJ1-1	ASSPQGTGPNTEAF
TRBV6-5	TRBJ2-1	ASSITSGSGHEQF
TRBV7-8	TRBJ2-7	ASSPNAGRLPYEQY
TRBV9	TRBJ1-1	ASSVTGGAVNTEAF
TRBV30	TRBJ1-1	ACLGRLNTEAF
TRBV30	TRBJ1-2	AWSQGPIKANYGYT
TRBV5-6	TRBJ2-1	ASSLAGVDEQF
TRBV7-9	TRBJ1-1	ASSYKQGTEAF
TRBV5-1	TRBJ2-7	ASSSSGGVYEQY
TRBV2	TRBJ1-6	ASSDDNSPLH
TRBV27	TRBJ2-5	ARGTGRRGETQY
TRBV11-2	TRBJ1-6	ASSGHSNSPLH
TRBV7-8	TRBJ1-1	ASSLVVGYTEAF
TRBV3-1/TRBV3-2	TRBJ2-7	ASSQDPGRVYEQY
TRBV7-7	TRBJ2-2	ASSAGVTGELF
TRBV18	TRBJ1-2	ASSPGTGSIGGYT
TRBV27	TRBJ1-1	ASSFRGRSTEAF
TRBV13	TRBJ2-3	ASSLGQGPDTQY
TRBV5-5	TRBJ2-7	ASSFTKTSSYEQY
TRBV4-1	TRBJ2-7	ASSQPTGGAYEQY
TRBV2	TRBJ2-7	ASSEALEQY
TRBV5-1	TRBJ1-1	ASSLMAGSGNTEAF
TRBV13	TRBJ2-7	ASSLRGEQY
TRBV19	TRBJ2-6	ASSIPGFEVNVLT
TRBV7-2	TRBJ1-3	ASSLRELPGNTIY
TRBV9	TRBJ2-7	ASSPRGGQGNYEQY
TRBV19	TRBJ1-4	ASSVHGTNEKLF
TRBV28	TRBJ1-1	ASITQVGNTEAF
TRBV19	TRBJ2-3	ASSTVGGGTDTQY